The 5 T cell receptor beta chains presented below share a single source sample, sequenced in a study of blood T cell repertoires in COVID-19. Only in-frame clones appear in the TCRdb table, and some are missing; sequencing was by immunoSEQ multiplex PCR. The sample contains a few hundred thousand clones, 86% of which appear only once. Sequenced input: peripheral blood. The receptors were gathered from a man aged 18 to 35 with active or convalescent COVID-19.

This clone appeared once. J is TRBJ2-3 and V is TRBV3-1 (or the pseudogene TRBV3-2), with a tentative D call TRBD2 (6 bases). Trimming took 1 base from V and 8 from J, leaving 13 bases between them. Germline CDR1 reads LGHDT; CDR2 reads YNNKEL (reference sequence). The CDR3 consists of 14 residues. CDR3 region: CASSQVSSGGTQYF. The CDR3, as DNA: TGTGCCAGCAGCCAAGTGTCCTCCGGGGGTACGCAGTATTTT.

CDR3 sequence reads: CASSGDTQNTGELFF. In DNA form, the CDR3 reads TGTGCCAGCAGTGGGGACACACAGAACACCGGGGAGCTGTTTTTT. The rearrangement links TRBV27 to TRBJ2-2, with D possibly TRBD1 on 6 matching bases. This CDR3 has 15 amino acids. Trimming took off 5 bases at V and 1 base at J, with 11 bases between the two ends. The germline CDR1 and CDR2 sequences are MNHEY and SMNVEV (reference sequence).

This clone was found a few times. Written as DNA, the CDR3 is TGTGCCAGCAGCCTAGGGGGTAGCGGGATAAACAGCTACGAGCAGTACTTC. It encodes CASSLGGSGINSYEQYF. J is TRBJ2-7 and V is TRBV11-3; 8 bases are a match to TRBD2. V was pared by 5 bases and J by 3 bases, with 15 bases of the junction left unmatched. Per the germline V gene, CDR1 is SGHNT and CDR2 is YENEEA. The CDR3 is 17 residues long.

This clone was seen only a few times. The CDR3: CSVIGTGGDQPQHF. The CDR3 DNA follows: TGCAGCGTTATCGGGACAGGGGGCGATCAGCCCCAGCATTTT. The chain recombines TRBV29-1 with TRBJ1-5; 12 bases match TRBD1. The germline V gene has CDR1 SQVTM and CDR2 ANQGSEA. This CDR3 region has 14 residues. Unmatched junction bases numbered 4, after V lost 5 bases and J lost 5 bases.

The genes are TRBV7-9 and TRBJ2-1; D is possibly TRBD1 (6 bases). Trimming pared 2 bases from V and 8 bases from J, leaving 22 bases between. Germline loops: CDR1 SEHNR, CDR2 FQNEAQ (reference sequence). The length of the CDR3 is 17 residues. The CDR3 loop reads CASSLKVGQLGLHEQFF. The CDR3 nucleotides are TGTGCCAGCAGCTTAAAGGTTGGACAGTTGGGGCTCCATGAGCAGTTCTTC.